This T cell receptor (beta chain) derives from a study of T-cell reconstitution after alpha-beta-depleted transplantation in children. The TCRbeta library incorporated unique molecular identifiers. TCRdb re-called the PCR reads with MiXCR, one entry per CDR3 protein. The profile covers approximately 240,000 distinct CDR3 sequences, with around 9.5% appearing a single time and around 6.2% taken by the ten largest. CDR3 length: 13 residues. V was cut by 6 bases and J by 7 bases, with 12 bases left in between. The germline CDR1 and CDR2 sequences are MNHNY and SVGAGI (reference sequence). Sample: PBMCs from the stem cell graft donor, taken from the stem cell graft. V is TRBV6-6 and J is TRBJ2-2; possibly TRBD2 for D (5 bases). The origin of this receptor is a human donor who donated a stem cell graft to a child with acute lymphoblastic leukemia. CDR3 coding DNA: TGTGCCAGCAGAAAACCCGAGGGCGGGGAGCTGTTTTTT. This gives the protein CASRKPEGGELFF.